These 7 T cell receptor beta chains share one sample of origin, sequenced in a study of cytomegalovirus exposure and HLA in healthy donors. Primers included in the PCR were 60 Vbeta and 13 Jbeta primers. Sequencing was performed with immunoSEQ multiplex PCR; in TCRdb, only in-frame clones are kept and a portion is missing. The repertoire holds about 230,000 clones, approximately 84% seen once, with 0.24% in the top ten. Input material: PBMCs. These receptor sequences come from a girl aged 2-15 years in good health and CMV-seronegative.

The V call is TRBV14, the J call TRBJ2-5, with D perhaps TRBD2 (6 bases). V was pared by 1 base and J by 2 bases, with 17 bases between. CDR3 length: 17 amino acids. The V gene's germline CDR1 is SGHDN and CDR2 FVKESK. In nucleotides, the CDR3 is TGTGCCAGCAGCCAAGGATTCCTAGCGTGGGGACAAGAGACCCAGTACTTC. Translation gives CASSQGFLAWGQETQYF.

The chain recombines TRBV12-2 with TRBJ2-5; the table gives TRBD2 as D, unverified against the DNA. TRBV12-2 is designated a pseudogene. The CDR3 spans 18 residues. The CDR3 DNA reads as TGTGCAAGTCGCTTAGAAACTAGCGGGGGGTCGGTTCAAGAGACCCAGTACTTC. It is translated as CASRLETSGGSVQETQYF.

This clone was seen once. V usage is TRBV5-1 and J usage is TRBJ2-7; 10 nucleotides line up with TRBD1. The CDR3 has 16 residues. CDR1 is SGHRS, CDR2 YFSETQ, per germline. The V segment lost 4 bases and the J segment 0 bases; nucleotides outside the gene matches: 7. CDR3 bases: TGCGCCAGCAGCCCGATGGGGACAGGGGCCTCCTACGAGCAGTACTTC. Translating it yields CASSPMGTGASYEQYF.

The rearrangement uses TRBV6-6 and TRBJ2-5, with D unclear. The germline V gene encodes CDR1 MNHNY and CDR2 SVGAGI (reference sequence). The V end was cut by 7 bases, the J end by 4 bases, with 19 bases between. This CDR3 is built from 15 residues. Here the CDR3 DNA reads TGTGCCAGCATTCGCGGTTTCTTAGCCCTAGAGACCCAGTACTTC. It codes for CASIRGFLALETQYF.

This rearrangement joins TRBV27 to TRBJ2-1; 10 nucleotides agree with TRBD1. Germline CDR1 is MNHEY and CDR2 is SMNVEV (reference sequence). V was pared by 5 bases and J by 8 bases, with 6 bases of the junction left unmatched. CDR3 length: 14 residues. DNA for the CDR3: TGTGCCAGCAGTCCGACAGGGGGCTGGTATGAGCAGTTCTTC. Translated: CASSPTGGWYEQFF.

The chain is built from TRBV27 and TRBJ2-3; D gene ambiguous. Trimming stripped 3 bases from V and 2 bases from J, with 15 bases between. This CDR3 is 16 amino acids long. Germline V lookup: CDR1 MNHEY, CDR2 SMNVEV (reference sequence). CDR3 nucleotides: TGTGCCAGCAGTTTGTACCCTCGGTCAAACACAGATACGCAGTATTTT. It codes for CASSLYPRSNTDTQYF.

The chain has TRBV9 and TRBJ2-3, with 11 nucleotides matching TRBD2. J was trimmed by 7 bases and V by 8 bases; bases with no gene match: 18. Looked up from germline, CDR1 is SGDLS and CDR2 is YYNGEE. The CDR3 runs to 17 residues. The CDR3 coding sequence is TGTGCCAGGGGGCCCGGTGTAGCGGGAGGGCCAGGGAATACGCAGTATTTT. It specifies CARGPGVAGGPGNTQYF.